Detailed here is one T cell receptor beta chain. Only in-frame clones appear in the TCRdb table, and some are missing; sequencing was by immunoSEQ multiplex PCR. The data contain more than 140,000 clones, about 82% of them seen just once; the ten biggest clones take up over 8%. The data are from a study of blood T cell repertoires in COVID-19. This CDR3 is 18 amino acids long. Deletions cut 7 bases from V and 0 bases from J, with 19 bases between. Germline CDR1 reads MDHEN; CDR2 reads SYDVKM. The rearrangement joins TRBV28 to TRBJ1-6, with D possibly being TRBD1 (5 bases). This receptor was identified in a woman aged 55 to 70 with acute or convalescent COVID-19. Material for sequencing was peripheral blood. The DNA of the CDR3 is TGTGCCAGCAAGGATTTCAGACAGTTGAGCTCCTATAATTCACCCCTCCACTTT. As protein: CASKDFRQLSSYNSPLHF.